This T cell receptor beta chain was profiled in a study of T-cell memory formation after mild COVID-19. Study-wide background: Among the donors, TCR clusters were largely specific to each donor. Overall study results and limits: Among contracting clones, CD4+ were mainly CM/EM and CD8+ enriched in EMRA. Day 15 to 85 contracting clones showed balanced CD4/CD8; day 15 to 37 expanders favored CD4+.

TCRdb re-analysed the 5' RACE reads in MiXCR, keeping a single row per CDR3 protein. The data show around 500,000 distinct CDR3 sequences, over 15% seen once. A remark on this clonotype: Its antigen is still unknown.

Per germline, CDR1 SGHRS and CDR2 YFSETQ. The CDR3 covers 14 residues. Trimming pared 4 bases from V and 4 bases from J, leaving 14 bases between. The clonotype comes from an adult woman who had mild COVID-19 (a few samples of this study predate the infection). Cell type and time point are not known. The V and J genes are TRBV5-1 and TRBJ1-1; weak D call: TRBD1 (5 bases). The sequenced material came from PBMCs or a T cell subset sorted from them (not recorded which). The CDR3 nucleotides read TGCGCCAGCAGCGGAGGGGCGGACGGCACTGAAGCTTTCTTT. It is translated as CASSGGADGTEAFF.